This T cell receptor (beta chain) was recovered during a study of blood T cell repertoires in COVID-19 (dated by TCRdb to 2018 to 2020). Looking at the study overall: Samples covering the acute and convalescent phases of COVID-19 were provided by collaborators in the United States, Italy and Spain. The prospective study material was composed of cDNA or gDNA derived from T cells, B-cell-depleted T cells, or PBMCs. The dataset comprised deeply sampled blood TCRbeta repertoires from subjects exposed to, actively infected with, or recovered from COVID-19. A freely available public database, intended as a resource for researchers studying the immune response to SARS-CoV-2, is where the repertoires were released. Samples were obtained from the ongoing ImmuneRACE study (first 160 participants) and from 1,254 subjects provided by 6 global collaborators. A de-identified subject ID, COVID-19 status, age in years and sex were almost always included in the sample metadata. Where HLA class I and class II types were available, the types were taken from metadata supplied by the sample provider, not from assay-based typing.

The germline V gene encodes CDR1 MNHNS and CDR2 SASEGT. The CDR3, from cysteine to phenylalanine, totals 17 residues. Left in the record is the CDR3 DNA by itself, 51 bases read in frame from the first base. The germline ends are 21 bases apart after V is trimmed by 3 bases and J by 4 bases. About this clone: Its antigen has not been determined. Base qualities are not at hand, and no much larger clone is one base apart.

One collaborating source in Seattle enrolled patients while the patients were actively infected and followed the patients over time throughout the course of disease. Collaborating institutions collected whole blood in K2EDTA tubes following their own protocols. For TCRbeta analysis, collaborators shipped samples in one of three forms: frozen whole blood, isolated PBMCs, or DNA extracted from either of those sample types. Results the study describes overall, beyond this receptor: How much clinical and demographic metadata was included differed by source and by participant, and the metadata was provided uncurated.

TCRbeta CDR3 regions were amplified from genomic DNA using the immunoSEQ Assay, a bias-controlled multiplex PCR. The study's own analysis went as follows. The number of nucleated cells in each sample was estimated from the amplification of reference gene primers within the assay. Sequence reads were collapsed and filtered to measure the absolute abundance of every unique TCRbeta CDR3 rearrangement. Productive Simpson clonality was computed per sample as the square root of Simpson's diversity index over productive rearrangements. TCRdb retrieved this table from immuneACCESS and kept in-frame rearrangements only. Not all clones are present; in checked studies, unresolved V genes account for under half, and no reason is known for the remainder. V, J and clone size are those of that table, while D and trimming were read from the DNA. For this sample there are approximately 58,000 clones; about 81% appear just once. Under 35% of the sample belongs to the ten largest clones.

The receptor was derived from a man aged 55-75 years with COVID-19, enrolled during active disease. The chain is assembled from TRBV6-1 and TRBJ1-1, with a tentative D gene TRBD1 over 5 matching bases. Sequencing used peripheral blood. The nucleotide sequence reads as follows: TGTGCCAGCAGTGACGCGAAGGGGCTAGGTCAGGTCACTGAAGCTTTCTTT. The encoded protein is CASSDAKGLGQVTEAFF.